What follows describes a single TCR beta chain. The clone's antigen remains unknown. No per-base quality is available; no much larger clone lies one base away. The data originate from a study of blood T cell repertoires in COVID-19 (dated by TCRdb to the early 2020s). For the study in its entirety: The collaborator samples originated in the United States, Italy and Spain and spanned the acute and convalescent phases of COVID-19. The material from the prospective study consisted of cDNA or gDNA derived from T cells, B-cell-depleted T cells, or PBMCs. Subjects who had been exposed to COVID-19, were actively infected with it, or had recovered from it provided the deeply sampled blood TCRbeta repertoires that made up the dataset. A freely available public database, intended as a resource for researchers studying the immune response to SARS-CoV-2, is where the repertoires were released. Samples were obtained from the ongoing ImmuneRACE study (first 160 participants) and from some 1,200 subjects provided by 6 global collaborators. Nearly every sample came with metadata listing a de-identified subject ID, COVID-19 status, age in years and sex. Where available, HLA class I and class II types were taken from metadata supplied by the sample provider and were not determined by assay-based typing. The study at large found these results: The amount of clinical and demographic metadata varied by source and participant and was provided uncurated.

TCRbeta CDR3 regions were amplified from genomic DNA by means of the immunoSEQ Assay, a bias-controlled multiplex PCR. The study's processing was this. The number of nucleated cells in each sample was estimated from the amplification of reference gene primers within the assay. Sequence reads were collapsed and filtered to measure the absolute abundance of every unique TCRbeta CDR3 rearrangement. For each sample, productive Simpson clonality was calculated by taking the square root of Simpson's diversity index across productive rearrangements. The table was pulled from immuneACCESS by TCRdb, which kept in-frame rearrangements only. Such tables lose some clones; where checked, under half of the loss comes from unresolved V genes, and the rest has no known cause. V, J and clone size derive from that table, while D and trimming were established from the DNA sequence. The sample table holds 90,000 to 150,000 clones, of which 85% to 90% were seen once. Together, the top ten hold about 11% of the sample.

Collaborating institutions collected whole blood in K2EDTA tubes following their own protocols. For TCRbeta analysis, collaborators shipped samples as frozen whole blood, isolated PBMCs, or DNA extracted from either of those sample types. This receptor was identified in an elderly man with acute or convalescent COVID-19. The source material was peripheral blood.

The nucleotides are TGTGCCAGTAGTTTCACACCGGGAACTAATGAAAAACTGTTTTTT. Its protein reads: CASSFTPGTNEKLFF. Recombination linked TRBV19 to TRBJ1-4; the D gene is not confidently resolved. Measured from the cysteine to the phenylalanine, the CDR3 is 15 residues long. Only CDR3 DNA is held: 45 bases, read in frame from base 1. The germline V gene (reference sequence) sets CDR1 to LNHDA and CDR2 to SQIVND. V gives up 5 bases and J gives up 1 base, and the segment between their germline ends measures 11 bases.